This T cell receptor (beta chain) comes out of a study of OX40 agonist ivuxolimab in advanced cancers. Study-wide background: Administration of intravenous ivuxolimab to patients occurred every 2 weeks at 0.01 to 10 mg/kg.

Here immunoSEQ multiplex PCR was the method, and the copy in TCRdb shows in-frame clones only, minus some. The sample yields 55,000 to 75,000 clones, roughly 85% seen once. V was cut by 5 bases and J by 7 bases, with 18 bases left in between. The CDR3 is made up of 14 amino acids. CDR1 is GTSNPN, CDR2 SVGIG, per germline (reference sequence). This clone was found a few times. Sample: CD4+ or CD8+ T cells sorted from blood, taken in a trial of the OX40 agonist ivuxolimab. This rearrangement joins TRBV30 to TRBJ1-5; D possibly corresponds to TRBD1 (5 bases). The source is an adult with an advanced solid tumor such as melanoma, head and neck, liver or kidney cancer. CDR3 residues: CAWSRGLGEQPQHF. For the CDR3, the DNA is TGTGCCTGGTCTAGGGGACTGGGGGAGCAGCCCCAGCATTTT.